This TCR beta chain comes out of a study of radiotherapy plus CTLA-4 blockade in lung cancer. The repertoire was sequenced with immunoSEQ multiplex PCR; TCRdb's copy has only in-frame clones and lacks some. The sample yields about 15,000 clones, 72% seen once. There are 15 residues in the CDR3. V trimming: 5 bases; J trimming: 8 bases; junction bases outside the gene matches: 10. Germline V gene data show CDR1 as LNHDA and CDR2 as SQIVND (reference sequence). The sequence was collected from a human donor with non-small cell lung cancer whose response to radiotherapy plus ipilimumab could not be evaluated. The specimen was peripheral blood, collected from a patient treated with radiotherapy plus ipilimumab. The chain links TRBV19 to TRBJ1-4; TRBD1 matches 8 bases. CDR3 DNA: TGTGCCAGTAGTTCTAACGGACAGGGAGGAGAAAAACTGTTTTTT. The encoded protein is CASSSNGQGGEKLFF.